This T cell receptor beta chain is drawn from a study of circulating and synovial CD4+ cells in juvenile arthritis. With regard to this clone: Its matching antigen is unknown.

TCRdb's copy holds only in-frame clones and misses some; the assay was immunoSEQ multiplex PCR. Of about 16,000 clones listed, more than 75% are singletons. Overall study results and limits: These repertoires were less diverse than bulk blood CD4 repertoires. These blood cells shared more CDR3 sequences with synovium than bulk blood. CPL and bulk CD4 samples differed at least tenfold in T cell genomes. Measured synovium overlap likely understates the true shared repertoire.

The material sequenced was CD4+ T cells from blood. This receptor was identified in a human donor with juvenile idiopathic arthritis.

The CDR3 sequence: CASSEAPREVREQYF. CDR3 bases: TGTGCCAGCAGTGAAGCGCCCCGGGAGGTCCGCGAGCAGTACTTC. The chain recombines TRBV6-1 with TRBJ2-7, with 7 bases aligning to TRBD2. This CDR3 is built from 15 residues. Losses at the gene ends were 0 bases for V and 6 bases for J; bases not matched to a gene: 8. Germline CDR1 is MNHNS and CDR2 is SASEGT.